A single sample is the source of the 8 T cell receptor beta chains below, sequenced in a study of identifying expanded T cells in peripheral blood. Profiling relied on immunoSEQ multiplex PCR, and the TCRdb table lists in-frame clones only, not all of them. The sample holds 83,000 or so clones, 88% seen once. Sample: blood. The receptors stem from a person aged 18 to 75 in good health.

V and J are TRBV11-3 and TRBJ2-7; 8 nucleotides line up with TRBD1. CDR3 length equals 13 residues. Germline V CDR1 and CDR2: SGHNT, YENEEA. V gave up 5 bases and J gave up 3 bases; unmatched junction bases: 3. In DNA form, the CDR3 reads TGTGCCAGCAGCGAGACAGGGGACTACGAGCAGTACTTC. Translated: CASSETGDYEQYF. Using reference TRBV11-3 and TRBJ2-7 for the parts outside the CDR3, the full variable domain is EAGVVQSPRYKIIEKKQPVAFWCNPISGHNTLYWYLQNLGQGPELLIRYENEEAVDDSQLPKDRFSAERLKGVDSTLKIQPAELGDSAVYLCASSETGDYEQYFGPGTRLTVT.

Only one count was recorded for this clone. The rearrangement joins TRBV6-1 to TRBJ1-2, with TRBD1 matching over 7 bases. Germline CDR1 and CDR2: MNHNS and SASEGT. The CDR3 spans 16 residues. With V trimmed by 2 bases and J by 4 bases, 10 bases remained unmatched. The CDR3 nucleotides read TGTGCCAGCAGTGAACTGGGAGGGGGCGCCGGCTATGGCTACACCTTC. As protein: CASSELGGGAGYGYTF.

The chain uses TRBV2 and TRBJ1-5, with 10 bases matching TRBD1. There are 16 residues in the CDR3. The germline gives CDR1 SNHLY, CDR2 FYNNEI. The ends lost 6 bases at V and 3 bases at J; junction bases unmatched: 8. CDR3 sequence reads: CASRTGGRLYNQPQHF. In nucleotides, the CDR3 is TGTGCCAGCAGGACAGGGGGCCGTCTATACAATCAGCCCCAGCATTTT. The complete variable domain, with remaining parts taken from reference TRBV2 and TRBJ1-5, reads EPEVTQTPSHQVTQMGQEVILRCVPISNHLYFYWYRQILGQKVEFLVSFYNNEISEKSEIFDDQFSVERPDGSNFTLKIRSTKLEDSAMYFCASRTGGRLYNQPQHFGDGTRLSIL.

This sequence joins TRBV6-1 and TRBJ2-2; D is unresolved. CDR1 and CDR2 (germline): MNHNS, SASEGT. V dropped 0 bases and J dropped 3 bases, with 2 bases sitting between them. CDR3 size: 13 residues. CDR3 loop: CASSEADTGELFF. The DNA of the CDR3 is TGTGCCAGCAGTGAAGCTGACACCGGGGAGCTGTTTTTT.

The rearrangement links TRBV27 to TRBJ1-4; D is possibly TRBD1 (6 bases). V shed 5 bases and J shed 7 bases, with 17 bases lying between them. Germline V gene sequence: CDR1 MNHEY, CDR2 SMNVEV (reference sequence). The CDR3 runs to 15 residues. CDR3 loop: CASSLIPGQSEKLFF. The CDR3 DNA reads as TGTGCCAGCAGTCTTATACCGGGACAAAGTGAAAAACTGTTTTTT.

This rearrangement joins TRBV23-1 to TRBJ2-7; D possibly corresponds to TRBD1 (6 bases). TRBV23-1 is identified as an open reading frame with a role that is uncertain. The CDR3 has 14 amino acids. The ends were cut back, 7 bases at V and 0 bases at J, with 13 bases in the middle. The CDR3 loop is CASTGQLSSYEQYF. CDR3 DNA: TGCGCCAGCACCGGACAGCTCAGCTCCTACGAGCAGTACTTC.

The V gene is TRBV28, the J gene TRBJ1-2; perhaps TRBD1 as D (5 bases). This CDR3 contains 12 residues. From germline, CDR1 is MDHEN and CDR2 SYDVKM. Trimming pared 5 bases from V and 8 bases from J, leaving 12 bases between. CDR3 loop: CASSAQGKGYTF. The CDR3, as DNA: TGTGCCAGCAGTGCTCAGGGAAAGGGCTACACCTTC.

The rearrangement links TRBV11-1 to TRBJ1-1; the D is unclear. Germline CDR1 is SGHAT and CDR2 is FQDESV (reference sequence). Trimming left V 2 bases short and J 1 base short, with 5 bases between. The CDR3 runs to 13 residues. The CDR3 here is CASSLKGNTEAFF. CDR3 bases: TGTGCCAGCAGCTTAAAAGGGAACACTGAAGCTTTCTTT.